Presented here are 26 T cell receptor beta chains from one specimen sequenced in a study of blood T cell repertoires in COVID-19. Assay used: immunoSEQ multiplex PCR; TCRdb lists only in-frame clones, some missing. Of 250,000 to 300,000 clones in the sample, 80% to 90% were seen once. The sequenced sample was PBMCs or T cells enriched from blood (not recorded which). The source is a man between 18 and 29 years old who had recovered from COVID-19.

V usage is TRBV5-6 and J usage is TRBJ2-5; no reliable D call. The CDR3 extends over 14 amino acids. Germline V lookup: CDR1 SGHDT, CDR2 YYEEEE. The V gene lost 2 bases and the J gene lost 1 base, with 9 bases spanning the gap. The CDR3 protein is CASSLTVSQETQYF. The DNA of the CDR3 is TGTGCCAGCAGCTTAACGGTATCCCAAGAGACCCAGTACTTC.

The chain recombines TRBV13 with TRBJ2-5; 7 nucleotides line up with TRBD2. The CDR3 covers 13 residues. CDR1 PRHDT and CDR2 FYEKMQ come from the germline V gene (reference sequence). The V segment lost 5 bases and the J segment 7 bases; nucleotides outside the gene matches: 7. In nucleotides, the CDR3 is TGTGCCAGCAGCCCCGGGAGGTCTGGGACCCAGTACTTC. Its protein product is CASSPGRSGTQYF. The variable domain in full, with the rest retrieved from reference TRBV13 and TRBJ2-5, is AAGVIQSPRHLIKEKRETATLKCYPIPRHDTVYWYQQGPGQDPQFLISFYEKMQSDKGSIPDRFSAQQFSDYHSELNMSSLELGDSALYFCASSPGRSGTQYFGPGTRLLVL.

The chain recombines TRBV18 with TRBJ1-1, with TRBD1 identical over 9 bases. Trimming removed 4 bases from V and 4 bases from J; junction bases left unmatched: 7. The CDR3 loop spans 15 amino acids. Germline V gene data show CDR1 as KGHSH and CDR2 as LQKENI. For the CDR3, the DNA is TGTGCCAGCTCACAGGACAGGGGTTTGGGCACTGAAGCTTTCTTT. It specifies CASSQDRGLGTEAFF.

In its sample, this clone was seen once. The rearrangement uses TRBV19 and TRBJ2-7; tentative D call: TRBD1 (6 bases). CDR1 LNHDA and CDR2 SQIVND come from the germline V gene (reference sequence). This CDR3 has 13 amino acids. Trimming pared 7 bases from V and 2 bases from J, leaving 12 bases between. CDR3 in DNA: TGTGCCAGTACCCGGGACAACCCCTACGAGCAGTACTTC. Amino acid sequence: CASTRDNPYEQYF.

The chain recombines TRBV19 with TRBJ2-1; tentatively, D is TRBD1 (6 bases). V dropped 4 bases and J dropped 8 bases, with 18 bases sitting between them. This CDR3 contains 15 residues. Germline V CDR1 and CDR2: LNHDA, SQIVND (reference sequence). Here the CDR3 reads CASSTRRGRGHEQFF. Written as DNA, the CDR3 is TGTGCCAGTAGTACTCGCAGGGGTAGGGGCCATGAGCAGTTCTTC.

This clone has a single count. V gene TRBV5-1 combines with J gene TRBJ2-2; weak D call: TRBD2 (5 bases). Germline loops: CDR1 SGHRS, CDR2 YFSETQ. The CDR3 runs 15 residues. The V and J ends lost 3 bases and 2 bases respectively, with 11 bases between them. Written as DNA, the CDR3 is TGCGCCAGCAGCTCTAGCAGTGCAAACACCGGGGAGCTGTTTTTT. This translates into CASSSSSANTGELFF. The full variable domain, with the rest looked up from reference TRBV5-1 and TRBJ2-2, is KAGVTQTPRYLIKTRGQQVTLSCSPISGHRSVSWYQQTPGQGLQFLFEYFSETQRNKGNFPGRFSGRQFSNSRSEMNVSTLELGDSALYLCASSSSSANTGELFFGEGSRLTVL.

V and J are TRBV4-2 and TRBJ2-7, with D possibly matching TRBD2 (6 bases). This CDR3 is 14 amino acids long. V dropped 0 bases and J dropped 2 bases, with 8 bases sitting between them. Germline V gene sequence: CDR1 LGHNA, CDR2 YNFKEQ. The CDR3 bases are TGTGCCAGCAGCCAAGAGGGGGGACCCTACGAGCAGTACTTC. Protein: CASSQEGGPYEQYF.

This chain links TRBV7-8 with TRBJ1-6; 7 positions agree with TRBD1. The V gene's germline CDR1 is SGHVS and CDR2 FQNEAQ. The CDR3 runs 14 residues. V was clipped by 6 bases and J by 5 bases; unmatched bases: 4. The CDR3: CASRPGTDNSPLHF. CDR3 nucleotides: TGTGCCAGCAGACCCGGGACAGATAATTCACCCCTCCACTTT.

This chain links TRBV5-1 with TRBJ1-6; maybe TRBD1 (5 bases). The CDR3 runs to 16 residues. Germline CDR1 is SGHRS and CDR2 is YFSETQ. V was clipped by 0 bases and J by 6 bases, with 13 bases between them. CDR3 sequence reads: CASSLGGDTINSPLHF. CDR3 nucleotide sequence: TGCGCCAGCAGCTTGGGGGGGGATACGATTAATTCACCCCTCCACTTT.

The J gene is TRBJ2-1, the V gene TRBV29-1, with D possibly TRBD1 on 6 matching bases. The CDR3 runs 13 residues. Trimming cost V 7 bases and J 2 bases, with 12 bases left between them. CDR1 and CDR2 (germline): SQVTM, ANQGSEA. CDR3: CSGLRQAYNEQFF. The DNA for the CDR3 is TGCAGCGGATTAAGACAGGCCTACAATGAGCAGTTCTTC.

The CDR3 DNA reads as TGTGCCAGCAGGGTGGAGAACTCTTCTGGAAACACCATATATTTT. This encodes CASRVENSSGNTIYF. The J gene is TRBJ1-3, the V gene TRBV6-5; D ambiguous. Trimming removed 6 bases at V and 1 base at J, with 13 bases between. CDR1 is MNHEY, CDR2 SVGAGI, per germline. CDR3 size: 15 residues.

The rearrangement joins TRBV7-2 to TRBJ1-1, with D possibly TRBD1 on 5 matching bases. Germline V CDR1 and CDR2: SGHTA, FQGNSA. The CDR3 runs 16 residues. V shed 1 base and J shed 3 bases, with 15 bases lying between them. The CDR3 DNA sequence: TGTGCCAGCAGCTTAGATTACGGATTAGGGGACACTGAAGCTTTCTTT. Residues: CASSLDYGLGDTEAFF.

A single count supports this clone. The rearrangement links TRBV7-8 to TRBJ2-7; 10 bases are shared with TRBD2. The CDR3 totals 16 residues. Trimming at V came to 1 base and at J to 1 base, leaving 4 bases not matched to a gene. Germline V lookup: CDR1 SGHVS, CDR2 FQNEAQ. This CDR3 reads CASSLVAGGSSYEQYF. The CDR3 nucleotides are TGTGCCAGCAGCTTAGTAGCGGGGGGAAGTTCCTACGAGCAGTACTTC.

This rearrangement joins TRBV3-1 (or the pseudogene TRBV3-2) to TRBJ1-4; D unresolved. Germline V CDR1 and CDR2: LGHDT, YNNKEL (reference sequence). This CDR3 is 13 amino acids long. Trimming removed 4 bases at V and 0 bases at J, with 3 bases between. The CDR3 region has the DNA TGTGCCAGCAGCCTAGCAACTAATGAAAAACTGTTTTTT. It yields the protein CASSLATNEKLFF.

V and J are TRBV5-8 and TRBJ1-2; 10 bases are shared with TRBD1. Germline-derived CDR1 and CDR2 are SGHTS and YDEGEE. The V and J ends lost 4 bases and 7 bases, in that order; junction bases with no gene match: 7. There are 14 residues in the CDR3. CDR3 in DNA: TGTGCCAGCAGCCAAGACAGGGGGCCAAGTGGCTACACCTTC. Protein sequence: CASSQDRGPSGYTF.

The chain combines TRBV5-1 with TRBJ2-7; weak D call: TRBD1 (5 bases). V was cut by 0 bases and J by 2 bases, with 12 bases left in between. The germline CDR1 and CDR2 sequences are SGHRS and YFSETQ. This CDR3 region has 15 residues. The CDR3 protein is CASSLVQGRAYEQYF. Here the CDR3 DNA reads TGCGCCAGCAGCTTGGTTCAGGGTAGGGCCTACGAGCAGTACTTC. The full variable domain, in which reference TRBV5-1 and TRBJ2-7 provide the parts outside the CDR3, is KAGVTQTPRYLIKTRGQQVTLSCSPISGHRSVSWYQQTPGQGLQFLFEYFSETQRNKGNFPGRFSGRQFSNSRSEMNVSTLELGDSALYLCASSLVQGRAYEQYFGPGTRLTVT.

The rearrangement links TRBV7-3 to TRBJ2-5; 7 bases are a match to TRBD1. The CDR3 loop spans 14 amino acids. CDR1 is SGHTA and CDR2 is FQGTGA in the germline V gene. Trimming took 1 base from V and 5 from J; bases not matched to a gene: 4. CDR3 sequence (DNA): TGTGCCAGCAGCTTAAGAGGACAGGAGGAGACCCAGTACTTC. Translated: CASSLRGQEETQYF.

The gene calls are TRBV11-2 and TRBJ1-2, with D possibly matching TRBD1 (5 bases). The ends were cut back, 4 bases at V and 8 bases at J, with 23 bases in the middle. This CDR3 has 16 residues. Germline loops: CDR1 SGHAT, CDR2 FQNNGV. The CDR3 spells CASSSPLAGNLGGYTF. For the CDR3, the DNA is TGTGCCAGCAGCTCCCCCCTGGCAGGGAATCTTGGCGGCTACACCTTC.

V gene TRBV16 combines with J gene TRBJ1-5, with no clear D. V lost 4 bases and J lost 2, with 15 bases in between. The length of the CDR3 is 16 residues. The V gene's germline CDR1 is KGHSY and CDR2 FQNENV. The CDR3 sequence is CASSRATKKGNQPQHF. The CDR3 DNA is TGTGCCAGCAGCCGGGCAACGAAAAAAGGCAATCAGCCCCAGCATTTT.

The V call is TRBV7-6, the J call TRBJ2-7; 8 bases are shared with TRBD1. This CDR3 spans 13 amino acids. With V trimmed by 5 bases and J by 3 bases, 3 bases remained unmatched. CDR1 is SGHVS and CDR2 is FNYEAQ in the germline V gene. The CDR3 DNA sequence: TGTGCCAGCAGCCCTGACAGGGGCTACGAGCAGTACTTC. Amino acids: CASSPDRGYEQYF.

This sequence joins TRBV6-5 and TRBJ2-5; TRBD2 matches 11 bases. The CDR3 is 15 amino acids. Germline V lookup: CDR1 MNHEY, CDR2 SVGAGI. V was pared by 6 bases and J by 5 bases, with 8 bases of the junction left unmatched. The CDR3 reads CASRTLAGARETQYF. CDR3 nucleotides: TGTGCCAGCAGGACACTAGCGGGAGCTAGGGAGACCCAGTACTTC.

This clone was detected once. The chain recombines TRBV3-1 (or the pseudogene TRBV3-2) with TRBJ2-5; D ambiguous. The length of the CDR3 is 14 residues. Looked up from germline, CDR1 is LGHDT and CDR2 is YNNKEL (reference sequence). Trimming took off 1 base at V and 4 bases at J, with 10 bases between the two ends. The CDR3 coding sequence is TGTGCCAGCAGCCAAGCGTCCCCGGGAGAGACCCAGTACTTC. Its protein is CASSQASPGETQYF.

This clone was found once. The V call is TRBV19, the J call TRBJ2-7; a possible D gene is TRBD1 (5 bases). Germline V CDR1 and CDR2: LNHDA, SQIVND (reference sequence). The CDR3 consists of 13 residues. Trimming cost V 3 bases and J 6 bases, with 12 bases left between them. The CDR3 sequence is CASSMTQGIEQYF. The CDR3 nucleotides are TGTGCCAGTAGTATGACGCAGGGTATCGAGCAGTACTTC.

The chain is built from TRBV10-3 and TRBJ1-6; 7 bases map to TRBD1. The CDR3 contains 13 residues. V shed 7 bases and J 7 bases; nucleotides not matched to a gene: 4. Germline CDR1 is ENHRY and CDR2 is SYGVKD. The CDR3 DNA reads TGTGCCATCACCGGGACAGACAATTCACCCCTCCACTTT. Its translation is CAITGTDNSPLHF.

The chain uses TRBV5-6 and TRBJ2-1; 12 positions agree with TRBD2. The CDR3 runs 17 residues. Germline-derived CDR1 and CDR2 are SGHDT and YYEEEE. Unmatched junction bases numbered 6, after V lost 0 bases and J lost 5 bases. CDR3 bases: TGTGCCAGCAGCTTGGGTGTACTAGCGGGAGGACACAATGAGCAGTTCTTC. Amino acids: CASSLGVLAGGHNEQFF.

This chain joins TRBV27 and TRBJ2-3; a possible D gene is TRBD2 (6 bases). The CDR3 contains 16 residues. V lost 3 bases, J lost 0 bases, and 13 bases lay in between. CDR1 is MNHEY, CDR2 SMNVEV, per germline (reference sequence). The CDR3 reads CASSLSGGTSTDTQYF. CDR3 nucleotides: TGTGCCAGCAGTTTGAGCGGCGGGACGAGCACAGATACGCAGTATTTT.